A single T cell receptor (beta chain) is shown here with its context. Its specificity is not known. This sample was taken from a study of CD8+ T cells in alopecia areata. The wider study: Twice daily, treated patients received 5 to 10 mg of oral tofacitinib. Whole-study results and caveats: Sequencing of scalp samples also includes resident alphabeta T cells from normal skin.

Trimming pared 5 bases from V and 1 base from J, leaving 9 bases between. CDR3 length: 14 amino acids. Per the germline V gene, CDR1 is MNHEY and CDR2 is SVGAGI. RNA was extracted and reverse transcribed into cDNA as the sequencing template. TCRdb's copy holds only in-frame clones and misses some; the assay was immunoSEQ multiplex PCR. This table holds 200,000 to 250,000 clones, about 60% found once. The researchers isolated CD4+ and CD8+ T cells from PBMCs by sorting. This chain links TRBV6-5 with TRBJ1-3, with D possibly being TRBD1 (6 bases). This receptor was obtained from a human donor with alopecia areata. This specimen consisted of CD4+ T cells sorted from blood, obtained at week 0. The CDR3 DNA sequence: TGTGCCAGCAGTAGGGGGATTTCTGGAAACACCATATATTTT. Amino acids: CASSRGISGNTIYF.